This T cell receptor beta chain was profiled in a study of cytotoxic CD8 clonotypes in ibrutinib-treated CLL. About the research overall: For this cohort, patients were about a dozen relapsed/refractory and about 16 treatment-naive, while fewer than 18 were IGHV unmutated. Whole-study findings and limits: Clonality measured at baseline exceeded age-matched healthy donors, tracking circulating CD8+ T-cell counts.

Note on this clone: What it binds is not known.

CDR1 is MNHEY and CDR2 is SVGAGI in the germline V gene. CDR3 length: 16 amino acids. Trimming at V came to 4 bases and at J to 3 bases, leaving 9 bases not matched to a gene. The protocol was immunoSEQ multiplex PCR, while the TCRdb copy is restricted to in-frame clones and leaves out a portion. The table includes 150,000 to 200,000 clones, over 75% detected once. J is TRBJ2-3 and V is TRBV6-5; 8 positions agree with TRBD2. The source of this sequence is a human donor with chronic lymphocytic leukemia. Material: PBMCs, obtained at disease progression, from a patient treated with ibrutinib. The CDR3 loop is CASSFEIAGSTDTQYF. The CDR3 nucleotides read TGTGCCAGCAGTTTCGAGATAGCGGGATCTACAGATACGCAGTATTTT.